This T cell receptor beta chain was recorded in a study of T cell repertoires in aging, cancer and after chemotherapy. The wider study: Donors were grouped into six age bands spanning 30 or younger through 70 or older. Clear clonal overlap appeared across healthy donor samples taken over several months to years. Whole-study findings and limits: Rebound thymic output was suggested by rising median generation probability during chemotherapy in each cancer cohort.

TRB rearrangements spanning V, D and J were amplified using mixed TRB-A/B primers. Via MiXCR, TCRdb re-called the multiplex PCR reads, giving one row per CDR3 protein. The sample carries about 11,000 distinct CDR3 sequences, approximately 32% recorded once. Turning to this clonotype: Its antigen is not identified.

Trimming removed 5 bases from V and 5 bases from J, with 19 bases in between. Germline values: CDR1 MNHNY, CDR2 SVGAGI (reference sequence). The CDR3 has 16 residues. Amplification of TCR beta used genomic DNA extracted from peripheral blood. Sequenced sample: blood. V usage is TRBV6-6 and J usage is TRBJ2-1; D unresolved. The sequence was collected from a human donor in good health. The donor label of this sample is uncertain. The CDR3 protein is CASSLVHSRINNEQFF. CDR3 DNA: TGTGCCAGCAGTCTGGTCCACTCGAGGATTAACAATGAGCAGTTCTTC.